Listed here is a single T cell receptor (beta chain). Its antigen is not known. An end of the junction differs from the germline gene, which may be a read error. This entry comes from a study of T-cell reconstitution after alpha-beta-depleted transplantation in children. Regarding the study as a whole: After one year, T-cell counts and TCRbeta diversity mostly came from new T cells. At around two months after transplant, the alpha-beta T cells were reportedly derived from several hundred expanded clones that came from non-depleted graft cells. Some patients owed their high day-60 TCRbeta diversity to surviving recipient T cells and thymic progenitors.

During its preparation, the TCRbeta library received unique molecular identifiers. TCRdb independently ran MiXCR on the PCR reads; one entry per CDR3 protein. The sample comprises 300,000 or so distinct CDR3 sequences, around 20% of which are singletons, and approximately 11% rests with the top ten. This CDR3 spans 14 amino acids. Germline lookup yields CDR1 SGHRS and CDR2 YFSETQ. This chain joins TRBV5-1 and TRBJ2-3, with D perhaps being TRBD1 or TRBD2 (5 bases each). The sequenced sample was PBMCs, mostly from graft donor cells, obtained 180 days after TCRalphabeta/CD19-depleted stem cell transplant. The TCR sequence derives from a male patient aged 10 to 17 who had a stem cell transplant for acute lymphoblastic leukemia, so the T cells may come from the graft donor. The CDR3 sequence is CASSLGASKDTQYF. Written as DNA, the CDR3 is TGCGCCAGCAGCTTAGGGGCTAGCAAAGATACGCAGTATTTT.